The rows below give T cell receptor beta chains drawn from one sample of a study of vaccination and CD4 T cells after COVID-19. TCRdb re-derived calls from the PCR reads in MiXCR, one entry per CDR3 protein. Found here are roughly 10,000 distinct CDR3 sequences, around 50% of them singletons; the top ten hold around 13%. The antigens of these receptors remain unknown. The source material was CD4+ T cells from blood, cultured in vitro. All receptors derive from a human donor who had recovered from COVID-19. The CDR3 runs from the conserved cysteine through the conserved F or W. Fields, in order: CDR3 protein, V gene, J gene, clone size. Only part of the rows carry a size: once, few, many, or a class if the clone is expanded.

CASSLVVDTQYF	TRBV7-9	TRBJ2-3	NA
CASRPRDTGELFF	TRBV7-8	TRBJ2-2	NA
CASSVTSGTMDEQYF	TRBV7-9	TRBJ2-7	NA
CASSLNIERPQHF	TRBV12-3/TRBV12-4	TRBJ1-5	NA
CAISEDLYEQYF	TRBV10-3	TRBJ2-7	NA
CASSPDRDEQYF	TRBV27	TRBJ2-7	few
CASRLPGRSNSPLHF	TRBV28	TRBJ1-6	large
CASRGQGDTEAFF	TRBV6-1	TRBJ1-1	few
CAWSRSPEGYTF	TRBV30	TRBJ1-2	NA
CASSIVWDRSYNEQFF	TRBV19	TRBJ2-1	NA
CASSRPGLNQPQHF	TRBV27	TRBJ1-5	NA